What follows are 3 T cell receptor beta chains derived from one specimen sequenced in a study of blood T cell repertoires in COVID-19. Libraries were prepared by immunoSEQ multiplex PCR; TCRdb keeps only in-frame clonotypes and omits some of them. The data show 80,000 to 100,000 clones, 82% seen once. The sequenced sample consisted of peripheral blood. The source is a man between 65 and 85 years old with active or convalescent COVID-19.

The rearrangement uses TRBV7-4 and TRBJ1-4; weak D call: TRBD1 (6 bases). Germline lookup yields CDR1 SGHVT and CDR2 SQSDAQ. The CDR3 runs to 14 residues. Trimming left V 2 bases short and J 10 bases short, with 14 bases between. The CDR3 protein is CASSLYREAAKLFF. DNA for the CDR3: TGTGCCAGCAGCTTATACAGGGAAGCGGCAAAACTGTTTTTT.

The gene calls are TRBV4-2 and TRBJ1-5; D not resolved. V was trimmed by 0 bases and J by 14 bases, leaving 14 bases between them. The germline gives CDR1 LGHNA, CDR2 YNFKEQ. The CDR3 covers 13 residues. The CDR3 DNA reads TGTGCCAGCAGCCAAGAACAGTTCGGACTAGAGCATTTT. The encoded protein is CASSQEQFGLEHF.

The chain recombines TRBV11-2 with TRBJ1-4; D call uncertain. There are 14 residues in the CDR3. Per the germline V gene, CDR1 is SGHAT and CDR2 is FQNNGV. V was shortened by 2 bases and J by 4 bases, with 8 bases between the two germline ends. The CDR3 sequence is CASSLSRSNEKLFF. The CDR3 DNA reads as TGTGCCAGCAGCTTATCGAGGAGTAATGAAAAACTGTTTTTT.